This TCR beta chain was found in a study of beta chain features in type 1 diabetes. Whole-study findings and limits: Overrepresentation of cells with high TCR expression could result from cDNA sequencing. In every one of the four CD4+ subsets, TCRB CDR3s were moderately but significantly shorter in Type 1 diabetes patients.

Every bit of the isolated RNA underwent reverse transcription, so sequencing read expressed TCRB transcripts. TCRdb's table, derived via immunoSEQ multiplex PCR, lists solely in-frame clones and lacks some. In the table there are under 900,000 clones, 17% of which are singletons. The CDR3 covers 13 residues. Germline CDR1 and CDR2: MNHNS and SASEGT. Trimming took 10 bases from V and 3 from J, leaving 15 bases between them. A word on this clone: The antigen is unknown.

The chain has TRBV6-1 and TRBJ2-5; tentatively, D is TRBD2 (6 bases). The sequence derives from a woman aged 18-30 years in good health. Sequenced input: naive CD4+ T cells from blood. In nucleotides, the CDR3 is TGTGCCATCACCAGCGGACTAAAAGAGACCCAGTACTTC. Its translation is CAITSGLKETQYF.